The clone carrying this T cell receptor (beta chain) was counted at least ten times. What it recognizes is unknown. Germline V CDR1 and CDR2: SGHTA, FQGNSA. V lost 0 bases and J lost 6, with 15 bases in between. The CDR3 runs to 15 residues. The data were taken from a study of T cell repertoires in cytomegalovirus infection. For the study at large: Public TCR beta signature analysis indicated the presence of both CMV infection and matching HLA type.

Points from the study as a whole: Frequencies of public TCR beta families were cumulated, and this identified carriers of CMV plus the relevant HLA. The study found HLA-C-restricted CMV-specific TCR beta clonotypes dominating the ex vivo response.

TCRdb re-derived calls from the reads in MiXCR, one entry per CDR3 protein. This table has hundreds of thousands of distinct CDR3 sequences, 35% to 45% appearing once. The rearrangement joins TRBV7-2 to TRBJ2-7, with TRBD1 as a possible D gene (7 bases). The clonotype was recovered from a human donor in good health (CMV status not recorded). Some clones in this sample may be carry-over from other donors' samples. The sequenced sample consisted of PBMCs. Here the CDR3 DNA reads TGTGCCAGCAGCTTAGCAGGGGGCGGGACGTCCGAGCAGTACTTC. It translates to CASSLAGGGTSEQYF.